The clone carrying this T cell receptor (beta chain) was observed at least ten times. The target antigen is unknown. These data belong to a study of T-cell reconstitution after alpha-beta-depleted transplantation in children. TCRbeta library construction was performed incorporating unique molecular identifiers. TCRdb redid the calling of the PCR reads with MiXCR, one entry per CDR3 protein. The profile shows 200,000 to 250,000 distinct CDR3 sequences, about a tenth of them singletons. Study findings and constraints: Newly made T cells mostly supplied T-cell counts and diversity one year after transplant.

The receptor comes from a child younger than two with acute myeloid leukemia, due to receive a stem cell transplant. The sequenced sample was PBMCs, obtained before TCRalphabeta/CD19-depleted stem cell transplant.

The CDR3 is CATSQQGGTEAFF. For the CDR3, the DNA is TGTGCCACCAGCCAACAGGGGGGGACTGAAGCTTTCTTT. The chain couples TRBV15 to TRBJ1-1; 8 bases agree with TRBD1. Germline V gene lookup returns CDR1 LNHNV and CDR2 YYDKDF (reference sequence). The CDR3 is made up of 13 amino acids. The V and J ends lost 5 bases and 5 bases, in that order; junction bases with no gene match: 4.